These 18 T cell receptor beta chains were sequenced from one sample in a study of naive CD8 T cells in extremely preterm neonates. Sequencing was performed with immunoSEQ multiplex PCR; in TCRdb, only in-frame clones are kept and a portion is missing. The data contain more than 5,500 clones, 95% to 97% of them seen just once; the ten biggest clones take up about 0.4%. The sample taken for sequencing was naive CD8+ T cells from blood. The receptors come from a human donor in good health.

This clone was counted a single time. V usage is TRBV30 and J usage is TRBJ1-5, with TRBD1 as a possible D gene (6 bases). V gave up 6 bases and J gave up 4 bases, with 19 bases separating them. This CDR3 is built from 15 residues. Germline V gene data show CDR1 as GTSNPN and CDR2 as SVGIG (reference sequence). CDR3 residues: CACLGGATSNQPQHF. DNA of the CDR3: TGTGCCTGCCTTGGGGGGGCCACTTCTAATCAGCCCCAGCATTTT. The variable domain in full, completed from reference TRBV30 and TRBJ1-5, reads SQTIHQWPATLVQPVGSPLSLECTVEGTSNPNLYWYRQAAGRGLQLLFYSVGIGQISSEVPQNLSASRPQDRQFILSSKKLLLSDSGFYLCACLGGATSNQPQHFGDGTRLSIL.

This chain's CDR3 is CASSLATRGGNTIYF. The CDR3 nucleotides are TGTGCCAGCAGCTTAGCGACCAGGGGTGGAAACACCATATATTTT. V is TRBV7-2 and J is TRBJ1-3, with D tentatively TRBD1 (6 bases). The CDR3 totals 15 residues. Germline-derived CDR1 and CDR2 are SGHTA and FQGNSA. Trimming stripped 0 bases from V and 3 bases from J, with 9 bases between.

The genes are TRBV6-6 and TRBJ2-2, with D tentatively TRBD2 (5 bases). V lost 2 bases to trimming and J lost 3 bases, with 7 bases between them. Germline CDR1 reads MNHNY; CDR2 reads SVGAGI (reference sequence). The CDR3 has 14 amino acids. The CDR3, as DNA: TGTGCCAGCAGTTACCGGCGGGACACCGGGGAGCTGTTTTTT. Its translation is CASSYRRDTGELFF.

This chain connects TRBV5-1 to TRBJ1-1, with unresolved D. The CDR3 spans 14 residues. Germline loops: CDR1 SGHRS, CDR2 YFSETQ. The V gene lost 0 bases and the J gene lost 4 bases, with 10 bases spanning the gap. CDR3 residues: CASSLDGVGTEAFF. The CDR3 DNA sequence: TGCGCCAGCAGCTTGGACGGGGTAGGCACTGAAGCTTTCTTT.

This clone was counted once. The chain couples TRBV6-6 to TRBJ2-7; 8 bases fit TRBD1. The germline V gene encodes CDR1 MNHNY and CDR2 SVGAGI (reference sequence). The CDR3 covers 15 residues. V dropped 2 bases and J dropped 0; count of bases not matched to a gene: 3. In DNA, the CDR3 is TGTGCCAGCAGTTACCCCGGGACAGGCTCCTACGAGCAGTACTTC. This gives the protein CASSYPGTGSYEQYF.

CDR3 DNA: TGTGCCAGCAGCCGGGGGGGTCTGGGTCGCGGCGGCTACACCTTC. This sequence encodes CASSRGGLGRGGYTF. The rearrangement links TRBV7-8 to TRBJ1-2; tentatively, D is TRBD1 (5 bases). Germline CDR1 is SGHVS and CDR2 is FQNEAQ. The CDR3 loop spans 15 amino acids. Trimming stripped 5 bases from V and 8 bases from J, with 21 bases between.

This clone has only one observation. The genes are TRBV6-1 and TRBJ2-7; D may be TRBD2 (5 bases). Germline V gives CDR1 MNHNS, CDR2 SASEGT. The CDR3 consists of 15 residues. Deletions cut 6 bases from V and 2 bases from J, with 17 bases between. The CDR3 DNA follows: TGTGCCAGCAGCGCGACCCCGAGGGTCCCCTACGAGCAGTACTTC. It encodes CASSATPRVPYEQYF.

The rearrangement uses TRBV5-5 and TRBJ1-1; tentative D call: TRBD1 (5 bases). V shed 2 bases and J shed 1 base, with 9 bases lying between them. Germline V gives CDR1 SGHKS, CDR2 YYEKEE (reference sequence). This CDR3 comprises 14 residues. CDR3 sequence: CASSLAGTNTEAFF. For the CDR3, the DNA is TGTGCCAGCAGCTTAGCGGGGACGAACACTGAAGCTTTCTTT.

This chain joins TRBV10-3 and TRBJ2-5; D is unclear. The DNA matches TRBJ2-7 better at its end, which makes the J call doubtful. The length of the CDR3 is 15 residues. Germline-derived CDR1 and CDR2 are ENHRY and SYGVKD. The CDR3 loop reads CAISESTSSSYEQYF. The DNA of the CDR3 is TGTGCCATCAGTGAGTCCACCTCTTCATCCTACGAGCAGTACTTC.

The V gene is TRBV23-1, the J gene TRBJ2-5; D may be TRBD2 (6 bases). TRBV23-1 is placed among ORFs of uncertain function. The CDR3 extends over 16 amino acids. The V and J ends lost 2 bases and 3 bases respectively, with 16 bases between them. CDR3 protein: CASSQEWPRGKETQYF. The DNA for the CDR3 is TGCGCCAGCAGTCAAGAGTGGCCCCGGGGGAAAGAGACCCAGTACTTC.

V is TRBV4-1 and J is TRBJ1-1, with 7 bases identical to TRBD1. V shed 2 bases and J 10 bases; nucleotides not matched to a gene: 13. The CDR3 has 15 residues. CDR1 and CDR2 from the germline V gene are MGHRA and YSYEKL. Here the CDR3 DNA reads TGCGCCAGCAGCCAATCGTTCCTACAGGGGTTAGCAGCTTTCTTT. As protein: CASSQSFLQGLAAFF.

V and J are TRBV7-6 and TRBJ2-1; weak D call: TRBD1 (7 bases). The CDR3 extends over 15 amino acids. Trimming pared 3 bases from V and 6 bases from J, leaving 15 bases between. CDR1 is SGHVS, CDR2 FNYEAQ, per germline. DNA of the CDR3: TGTGCCAGCAGCTTTACGACAGGGAGGTTCAATGAGCAGTTCTTC. It encodes CASSFTTGRFNEQFF.

The V gene is TRBV7-9, the J gene TRBJ2-1; weak D call: TRBD2 (5 bases). Germline V lookup: CDR1 SEHNR, CDR2 FQNEAQ (reference sequence). The CDR3 has 17 residues. Trimming stripped 6 bases from V and 5 bases from J, with 23 bases between. CDR3 sequence (DNA): TGTGCCAGCAGAAAAGAGGGAGTGACGGCACGGGACAATGAGCAGTTCTTC. It is translated as CASRKEGVTARDNEQFF.

This clone is a singleton in its sample. This chain connects TRBV5-6 to TRBJ2-5, with D tentatively TRBD1 (6 bases). Trimming took off 0 bases at V and 1 base at J, with 7 bases between the two ends. Per germline, CDR1 SGHDT and CDR2 YYEEEE. The CDR3 spans 14 residues. Here the CDR3 reads CASSLDRVQETQYF. As DNA, the CDR3 is TGTGCCAGCAGCTTGGACAGGGTCCAAGAGACCCAGTACTTC. Together with reference TRBV5-6 and TRBJ2-5, the CDR3 gives the full variable domain: DAGVTQSPTHLIKTRGQQVTLRCSPKSGHDTVSWYQQALGQGPQFIFQYYEEEERQRGNFPDRFSGHQFPNYSSELNVNALLLGDSALYLCASSLDRVQETQYFGPGTRLLVL.

This sequence joins TRBV6-6 and TRBJ2-1; 7 nucleotides align to TRBD1. V lost 7 bases to trimming and J lost 2 bases; unmatched junction nucleotides: 5. This CDR3 has 14 residues. The germline gives CDR1 MNHNY, CDR2 SVGAGI (reference sequence). The CDR3 protein is CASNRGQAYNEQFF. CDR3 DNA sequence: TGTGCCAGCAACAGAGGACAGGCCTACAATGAGCAGTTCTTC.

The chain uses TRBV7-2 and TRBJ1-3, with TRBD1 matching over 7 bases. The CDR3 covers 17 residues. J lost 0 bases, V lost 2 bases, and 7 bases had no gene match. Germline V CDR1 and CDR2: SGHTA, FQGNSA. CDR3 protein: CASSLRSGQSSGNTIYF. CDR3 nucleotide sequence: TGTGCCAGCAGCTTACGATCGGGACAGAGCTCTGGAAACACCATATATTTT.

The rearrangement uses TRBV28 and TRBJ2-5, with a tentative D call TRBD2 (7 bases). V was shortened by 6 bases and J by 4 bases, with 24 bases between the two germline ends. This CDR3 has 17 residues. CDR1 and CDR2 (germline): MDHEN, SYDVKM. The CDR3 DNA reads TGTGCCAGCAGCCCATCTTTGGGGGGGGCAGTAGGAGAGACCCAGTACTTC. It is translated as CASSPSLGGAVGETQYF. Full variable domain (missing parts from reference TRBV28 and TRBJ2-5): DVKVTQSSRYLVKRTGEKVFLECVQDMDHENMFWYRQDPGLGLRLIYFSYDVKMKEKGDIPEGYSVSREKKERFSLILESASTNQTSMYLCASSPSLGGAVGETQYFGPGTRLLVL.

V is TRBV27 and J is TRBJ1-2; 8 positions match TRBD1. V was clipped by 5 bases and J by 7 bases; unmatched bases: 9. Germline assignment: CDR1 MNHEY and CDR2 SMNVEV (reference sequence). The CDR3 loop spans 14 amino acids. CDR3 DNA: TGTGCCAGCAGTCAGGACAGGGTGGGGGGTGGCTACACCTTC. Translated: CASSQDRVGGGYTF.